This passage covers 24 T cell receptor beta chains from one sample sequenced in a study of cytomegalovirus exposure and HLA in healthy donors. Both 60 Vbeta primers and 13 Jbeta primers went into the PCR. The table came from immunoSEQ multiplex PCR; TCRdb's copy has only in-frame clones and leaves some out. The sample consists of fewer than 100,000 clones, roughly 79% of them appearing once. Sequencing was performed on PBMCs. Receptor source: a female donor in good health and CMV-seronegative.

Notes on this clone: Other nucleotide sequences from this sample produce the same CDR3. The rearrangement uses TRBV4-2 and TRBJ2-7; 8 bases line up with TRBD2. The V gene's germline CDR1 is LGHNA and CDR2 YNFKEQ. The CDR3 loop spans 15 amino acids. Unmatched junction bases numbered 3, after V lost 0 bases and J lost 2 bases. DNA of the CDR3: TGTGCCAGCAGCCAAGAGCTAGCGGGTGCCTACGAGCAGTACTTC. Protein: CASSQELAGAYEQYF.

By frequency in the sample, this clone is medium-sized. The sample has other DNA sequences that encode this CDR3 too. V usage is TRBV19 and J usage is TRBJ2-7, with D perhaps TRBD2 (5 bases). The germline V gene encodes CDR1 LNHDA and CDR2 SQIVND (reference sequence). CDR3 size: 13 residues. V was clipped by 1 base and J by 6 bases, with 10 bases between them. CDR3 sequence (DNA): TGTGCCAGTAGTATAGGGGTCGGGGTCGAGCAGTACTTC. It translates to CASSIGVGVEQYF.

The chain has TRBV19 and TRBJ2-7; 7 bases fit TRBD2. The CDR3 is 13 amino acids. V lost 5 bases, J lost 3 bases, and 4 bases stayed unmatched. Germline values: CDR1 LNHDA, CDR2 SQIVND (reference sequence). The CDR3 nucleotides read TGTGCCAGTAGTGCTAGCGGAAGCTACGAGCAGTACTTC. Amino acids: CASSASGSYEQYF.

This clone was detected a few times. The chain couples TRBV28 to TRBJ2-7; 12 bases map to TRBD1. The CDR3 length is 17 residues. The trim removed 2 bases at V and 6 bases at J, leaving 11 bases unmatched. CDR1 and CDR2 (germline): MDHEN, SYDVKM. DNA for the CDR3: TGTGCCAGCAGTTTAATAAGGAAGGGACAGGGGGCTGTCGAGCAGTACTTC. Encoded protein: CASSLIRKGQGAVEQYF.

The chain links TRBV9 to TRBJ2-6; 8 bases line up with TRBD1. The V segment lost 3 bases and the J segment 2 bases; nucleotides outside the gene matches: 10. The CDR3 is made up of 18 amino acids. CDR1 is SGDLS and CDR2 is YYNGEE in the germline V gene. The CDR3 DNA follows: TGTGCCAGCAGCGACAACGACAGGGGTCGCACTGGGGCCAACGTCCTGACTTTC. It codes for CASSDNDRGRTGANVLTF.

The chain recombines TRBV30 with TRBJ2-1; 7 bases are shared with TRBD1. This CDR3 has 14 residues. Losses at the gene ends were 5 bases for V and 9 bases for J; bases not matched to a gene: 13. Germline CDR1 reads GTSNPN; CDR2 reads SVGIG (reference sequence). CDR3 amino acids: CAWDIGGPLVEQFF. The CDR3 nucleotides read TGTGCCTGGGACATAGGGGGCCCCCTCGTTGAGCAGTTCTTC.

The rearrangement links TRBV7-2 to TRBJ1-3, with 7 positions matching TRBD1. This CDR3 spans 15 amino acids. Germline V gene data show CDR1 as SGHTA and CDR2 as FQGNSA. The ends lost 5 bases at V and 7 bases at J; junction bases unmatched: 11. The CDR3 nucleotides are TGTGCCAGCAGCACGTCCGGGACAGACAAGAACACCATATATTTT. Its protein product is CASSTSGTDKNTIYF.

The chain combines TRBV28 with TRBJ2-7; D not resolved. V was trimmed by 5 bases and J by 3 bases, leaving 8 bases between them. Per the germline V gene, CDR1 is MDHEN and CDR2 is SYDVKM. There are 12 residues in the CDR3. The CDR3 here is CASSPPGYEQYF. In nucleotides, the CDR3 is TGTGCCAGCAGTCCCCCAGGCTACGAGCAGTACTTC. Full variable domain (rest looked up from reference TRBV28 and TRBJ2-7): DVKVTQSSRYLVKRTGEKVFLECVQDMDHENMFWYRQDPGLGLRLIYFSYDVKMKEKGDIPEGYSVSREKKERFSLILESASTNQTSMYLCASSPPGYEQYFGPGTRLTVT.

The chain couples TRBV5-1 to TRBJ1-3, with 7 bases lining up with TRBD1. Germline CDR1 reads SGHRS; CDR2 reads YFSETQ. This CDR3 has 15 residues. Trimming at V came to 0 bases and at J to 2 bases, leaving 2 bases not matched to a gene. CDR3 DNA: TGCGCCAGCAGCTTGGCCACAGGGGCTGGAAACACCATATATTTT. This encodes CASSLATGAGNTIYF. The variable domain in full, with the rest retrieved from reference TRBV5-1 and TRBJ1-3, is KAGVTQTPRYLIKTRGQQVTLSCSPISGHRSVSWYQQTPGQGLQFLFEYFSETQRNKGNFPGRFSGRQFSNSRSEMNVSTLELGDSALYLCASSLATGAGNTIYFGEGSWLTVV.

V usage is TRBV2 and J usage is TRBJ1-2, with 12 bases aligning to TRBD1. CDR1 and CDR2 (germline): SNHLY, FYNNEI. With V trimmed by 5 bases and J by 6 bases, 10 bases remained unmatched. The CDR3 spans 16 residues. CDR3 in DNA: TGTGCCAGCAGTCGAACCCCGGGACAGGGGGCGGATGGCTACACCTTC. Protein product: CASSRTPGQGADGYTF.

V and J are TRBV6-4 and TRBJ2-1; 12 bases are shared with TRBD2. The V gene end was trimmed by 0 bases and the J gene end by 7 bases; junction bases not matched to a gene: 7. Germline V lookup: CDR1 MRHNA, CDR2 SNTAGT. This CDR3 has 17 amino acids. In DNA form, the CDR3 reads TGTGCCAGCAGTGACTCGGAGTCTAGCGGGAGGGCTAATGAGCAGTTCTTC. Its translation is CASSDSESSGRANEQFF.

About this clone itself: A read error may produce the germline difference seen at one junction end. The rearrangement uses TRBV2 and TRBJ2-7; 7 nucleotides line up with TRBD1. The CDR3 covers 12 residues. Germline-derived CDR1 and CDR2 are SNHLY and FYNNEI. This CDR3 is CASRSMFTGTDF. DNA for the CDR3: TGTGCCAGCAGAAGCATGTTTACCGGGACAGACTTC.

The chain's CDR3 is CASSPRDRGQAFF. As DNA, the CDR3 is TGTGCCAGCAGCCCCCGGGACAGAGGACAGGCTTTCTTT. This chain links TRBV27 with TRBJ1-1; 7 bases align to TRBD1. Germline trimming cut 6 bases from V and 11 bases from J; bases unmatched to any gene: 12. The CDR3 runs to 13 residues. Germline-derived CDR1 and CDR2 are MNHEY and SMNVEV (reference sequence).

This clone was recorded a few times. This rearrangement joins TRBV7-2 to TRBJ2-7; possibly TRBD1 for D (6 bases). Germline-derived CDR1 and CDR2 are SGHTA and FQGNSA. The V end lost 4 bases, the J end lost 4 bases, and 14 bases lay between the germline ends. The CDR3 totals 14 residues. CDR3 protein: CASSSTGNLYEQYF. In nucleotides, the CDR3 is TGTGCCAGCAGCTCAACAGGGAATCTGTACGAGCAGTACTTC.

The chain uses TRBV15 and TRBJ2-3, with D possibly TRBD2 on 6 matching bases. The ends were cut back, 2 bases at V and 5 bases at J, with 14 bases in the middle. CDR1 and CDR2 from the germline V gene are LNHNV and YYDKDF (reference sequence). This CDR3 comprises 15 residues. Here the CDR3 reads CATSRSSEEEDTQYF. CDR3 coding DNA: TGTGCCACCAGCAGATCTAGCGAGGAGGAAGATACGCAGTATTTT.

This chain links TRBV7-6 with TRBJ2-7; TRBD1 might be the D (6 bases). CDR1 SGHVS and CDR2 FNYEAQ come from the germline V gene. The ends were cut back, 1 base at V and 6 bases at J, with 10 bases in the middle. CDR3 size: 13 residues. The CDR3 bases are TGTGCCAGCAGCTTAGTTGGGGGCGGCGAGCAGTACTTC. Protein sequence: CASSLVGGGEQYF.

The rearrangement links TRBV7-3 to TRBJ2-2, with D tentatively TRBD2 (7 bases). The germline gives CDR1 SGHTA, CDR2 FQGTGA. The CDR3 has 14 residues. V lost 4 bases, J lost 7 bases, and 13 bases lay in between. Here the CDR3 reads CASSYRGADGELFF. The CDR3, as DNA: TGTGCCAGCAGCTACCGGGGGGCCGACGGGGAGCTGTTTTTT.

This sequence joins TRBV28 and TRBJ2-2, with D possibly being TRBD1 (6 bases). CDR3 length: 15 amino acids. V dropped 6 bases and J dropped 6 bases, with 17 bases sitting between them. Per the germline V gene, CDR1 is MDHEN and CDR2 is SYDVKM. The CDR3 bases are TGTGCCAGCAGCGGACAGCCCCCTCTCTCCGGGGAGCTGTTTTTT. This gives the protein CASSGQPPLSGELFF.

The chain links TRBV6-5 to TRBJ1-2; D gene unclear. This CDR3 is 12 amino acids long. From germline, CDR1 is MNHEY and CDR2 SVGAGI. Trimming took 9 bases from V and 0 from J, leaving 8 bases between them. The CDR3 sequence is CASSQTNYGYTF. The CDR3 nucleotides are TGTGCCAGTAGCCAGACTAACTATGGCTACACCTTC.

This chain links TRBV10-3 with TRBJ2-4, with 10 bases aligning to TRBD2. CDR1 and CDR2 (germline): ENHRY, SYGVKD. V lost 6 bases to trimming and J lost 5 bases; unmatched junction nucleotides: 4. This CDR3 is 14 amino acids long. The CDR3 spells CAISTSGTQNIQYF. The CDR3 region has the DNA TGTGCCATCAGCACTAGCGGGACGCAAAACATTCAGTACTTC.

The chain recombines TRBV7-9 with TRBJ2-1; D remains ambiguous. The V end lost 0 bases, the J end lost 0 bases, and 6 bases lay between the germline ends. This CDR3 region has 15 residues. Germline lookup yields CDR1 SEHNR and CDR2 FQNEAQ (reference sequence). Here the CDR3 reads CASSLARSSYNEQFF. Here the CDR3 DNA reads TGTGCCAGCAGCTTAGCGAGGAGCTCCTACAATGAGCAGTTCTTC.

The chain links TRBV5-4 to TRBJ1-1; 11 positions match TRBD1. The germline V gene encodes CDR1 SGHNT and CDR2 YYREEE (reference sequence). J lost 5 bases, V lost 4 bases, and 10 bases had no gene match. This CDR3 comprises 16 residues. The CDR3 is CASSKGQGALLTEAFF. The DNA of the CDR3 is TGTGCCAGCAGCAAAGGACAGGGGGCTCTGCTGACTGAAGCTTTCTTT.

The chain couples TRBV27 to TRBJ2-1, with 8 bases fitting TRBD1. Germline trimming cut 7 bases from V and 7 bases from J; bases unmatched to any gene: 12. Germline V CDR1 and CDR2: MNHEY, SMNVEV (reference sequence). There are 15 residues in the CDR3. DNA for the CDR3: TGTGCCAGCACTCTTTCCCGGACAGGGAGAAATGAGCAGTTCTTC. Its translation: CASTLSRTGRNEQFF.

By share of the sample, this clone is medium-sized. The chain has TRBV2 and TRBJ2-7; TRBD2 matches at 11 bases. CDR1 and CDR2 (germline): SNHLY, FYNNEI. V was pared by 4 bases and J by 4 bases, with 18 bases of the junction left unmatched. The CDR3 has 19 residues. The CDR3 DNA follows: TGTGCCAGCAGTGTGGCCGATCGGCTAGCGGGGGGAGATGGGTACGAGCAGTACTTC. It translates to CASSVADRLAGGDGYEQYF.